The 10 T cell receptor beta chains below come from one sample, sequenced in a study of OX40 agonist ivuxolimab in advanced cancers. TCRdb keeps only in-frame clones here, not all; method: immunoSEQ multiplex PCR. The table includes some 66,000 clones, roughly four fifths detected once. The sequences come from CD4+ or CD8+ T cells sorted from blood, collected in a trial of the OX40 agonist ivuxolimab. These receptors all come from an adult with an advanced solid tumor such as melanoma, head and neck, liver or kidney cancer.

The chain carries TRBV19 and TRBJ2-1, with TRBD2 as a possible D gene (5 bases). CDR3 size: 15 residues. V shed 4 bases and J shed 1 base, with 11 bases lying between them. The V gene's germline CDR1 is LNHDA and CDR2 SQIVND (reference sequence). The DNA of the CDR3 is TGTGCCAGTAGTAGCACTAGTCAATCCTACAATGAGCAGTTCTTC. Translating gives CASSSTSQSYNEQFF.

The chain links TRBV27 to TRBJ2-7; 7 nucleotides line up with TRBD1. This CDR3 is 15 amino acids long. Germline trimming cut 6 bases from V and 4 bases from J; bases unmatched to any gene: 12. Germline-derived CDR1 and CDR2 are MNHEY and SMNVEV (reference sequence). The CDR3 bases are TGTGCCAGCAGACAGGGGCAGAGCCGTGTTTACGAGCAGTACTTC. Residues: CASRQGQSRVYEQYF.

The V gene is TRBV5-1, the J gene TRBJ2-3, with 7 bases matching TRBD2. The germline V gene encodes CDR1 SGHRS and CDR2 YFSETQ. J was trimmed by 4 bases and V by 4 bases; bases with no gene match: 9. The CDR3 contains 15 residues. The CDR3 region has the DNA TGCGCCAGCAGCATGGGGAGGGCGGGCGCAGATACGCAGTATTTT. Translated: CASSMGRAGADTQYF.

The sample holds a few counts of this clone. This chain joins TRBV18 and TRBJ2-1; TRBD2 aligns across 11 bases. This CDR3 region has 16 residues. CDR1 and CDR2 (germline): KGHSH, LQKENI. V lost 2 bases, J lost 2 bases, and 2 bases stayed unmatched. DNA for the CDR3: TGTGCCAGCTCACCAATAGCGGGAGGGACCTACAATGAGCAGTTCTTC. Translating it yields CASSPIAGGTYNEQFF.

This chain uses TRBV9 with TRBJ2-3; D remains ambiguous. V lost 0 bases to trimming and J lost 2 bases, with 16 bases between them. Per the germline V gene, CDR1 is SGDLS and CDR2 is YYNGEE. There are 17 residues in the CDR3. CDR3 sequence (DNA): TGTGCCAGCAGCGTAGGTCCAGCAGGATACCCCACAGATACGCAGTATTTT. This gives the protein CASSVGPAGYPTDTQYF.

The gene calls are TRBV6-6 and TRBJ2-5; maybe TRBD2 (6 bases). Trimming cost V 0 bases and J 5 bases, with 16 bases left between them. CDR1 is MNHNY, CDR2 SVGAGI, per germline (reference sequence). The CDR3 has 16 amino acids. The CDR3 DNA follows: TGTGCCAGCAGTTACTCTGGGGGGTCCAAATCGGAGACCCAGTACTTC. Translating it yields CASSYSGGSKSETQYF.

A single count supports this clone. This chain links TRBV14 with TRBJ2-3; 8 nucleotides agree with TRBD2. From germline, CDR1 is SGHDN and CDR2 FVKESK. This CDR3 comprises 15 residues. V lost 2 bases to trimming and J lost 3 bases; unmatched junction nucleotides: 4. CDR3 sequence (DNA): TGTGCCAGCAGCCAAAGGAGCGGGAGTACAGATACGCAGTATTTT. The encoded protein is CASSQRSGSTDTQYF.

V and J are TRBV27 and TRBJ2-3; D is unresolved. V lost 3 bases and J lost 2, with 6 bases in between. CDR3 length: 13 amino acids. Looked up from germline, CDR1 is MNHEY and CDR2 is SMNVEV (reference sequence). CDR3 nucleotides: TGTGCCAGCAGTTTTCTTGTCACAGATACGCAGTATTTT. This translates into CASSFLVTDTQYF.

The rearrangement uses TRBV12-5 and TRBJ2-1; D is uncertain. Between the trimmed V and J ends, which lost 9 bases and 4 bases, there was a span of 7 bases. CDR1 and CDR2 (germline): LGHNT, FRNRAP. The CDR3 runs 11 residues. DNA of the CDR3: TGTGCTAGCGGTGGGTACAATGAGCAGTTCTTC. It yields the protein CASGGYNEQFF.

This clone was detected once. The CDR3 DNA sequence: TGTGCCGGGTGCGGGTATGCGGAGAACACTGAAGCTTTCTTT. This encodes CAGCGYAENTEAFF. The rearrangement links TRBV30 to TRBJ1-1, with unresolved D. The germline gives CDR1 GTSNPN, CDR2 SVGIG (reference sequence). V was clipped by 8 bases and J by 1 base, with 17 bases between them. There are 14 residues in the CDR3.